The source of this T cell receptor (beta chain) is a study of shared clonotypes between healthy human individuals. Study at large: Researchers assigned three CD4 naive, three CD4 memory, two CD8 naive and one CD8 memory plate to each donor.

The table came from immunoSEQ multiplex PCR; TCRdb's copy has only in-frame clones and leaves some out. The sample lists 2,100,000 or so clones, more than 90% occurring once. V lost 5 bases, J lost 1 base, and 11 bases lay in between. Looked up from germline, CDR1 is MNHEY and CDR2 is SMNVEV (reference sequence). This CDR3 is built from 14 residues. Study results and caveats: Clonotype sharing among donors was expected to depend on sequencing depth.

About this clone: The target antigen is unknown.

Input material: naive CD4+ T cells sorted from blood. Indicated subset: CD45RA+ positively selected. The source of this sequence is a man aged 18 to 29 in good health. The V gene is TRBV27, the J gene TRBJ1-2; D is perhaps TRBD1 (5 bases). CDR3 amino acids: CASSRRQNNYGYTF. The CDR3 nucleotides are TGTGCCAGCAGTCGACGACAGAATAACTATGGCTACACCTTC.